This T cell receptor beta chain was sequenced for a study of shared clonotypes between healthy human individuals. As regards this clone: Antigen: not known.

Naive CD8 cells lacked CD45RO and underwent positive selection for CCR7, leaving out terminally differentiated effector memory CD45RA+ cells. Those who donated were healthy HIV-negative adults, with no recent acute infections or vaccinations reported. This CDR3 is built from 13 residues. The V end lost 4 bases, the J end lost 1 base, and 7 bases lay between the germline ends. Germline CDR1 MDHEN, CDR2 SYDVKM. Regarding the study as a whole: The study drew on few donors, limiting represented genetic and exposure-history diversity.

TCRdb's copy holds only in-frame clones and misses some; the assay was immunoSEQ multiplex PCR. The sample shows about 2.1 million clones, 93% of them seen only once. This clonotype was sampled from a young man in good health. Some clones in this sample may be carry-over from other donors' samples. The genes are TRBV28 and TRBJ1-1; D ambiguous. The sample was naive CD8+ T cells from PBMCs. The CDR3 nucleotides read TGTGCCAGCAGTTACCCCTGGAACACTGAAGCTTTCTTT. Translated: CASSYPWNTEAFF. Full variable domain (remainder filled in from reference TRBV28 and TRBJ1-1): DVKVTQSSRYLVKRTGEKVFLECVQDMDHENMFWYRQDPGLGLRLIYFSYDVKMKEKGDIPEGYSVSREKKERFSLILESASTNQTSMYLCASSYPWNTEAFFGQGTRLTVV.